A single sample is the source of the 15 T cell receptor beta chains below, sequenced in a study of beta chain features in type 1 diabetes. Their antigens are not known. cDNA synthesis used the whole RNA isolate, giving expressed TCRB sequences. Profiled with immunoSEQ multiplex PCR; TCRdb holds only in-frame clones, not every one. In the table there are about 340,000 clones, over 7% of which are singletons. General observations from the study: TCRB CDR3 length was moderately but significantly reduced in all four CD4+ subsets of Type 1 diabetes patients.

The specimen sequenced was central memory CD4+ T cells from blood. The source is a man aged 30-40 years with type 1 diabetes.

The genes are TRBV4-2 and TRBJ2-1; 8 bases match TRBD2. Germline CDR1 and CDR2: LGHNA and YNFKEQ. The CDR3 totals 14 residues. Trimming cost V 4 bases and J 4 bases; bases outside gene matches: 3. The CDR3 nucleotides are TGTGCCAGCAGCCTCGGGGGGGAGTACAATGAGCAGTTCTTC. Its translation is CASSLGGEYNEQFF.

This clone has a handful of counts. J is TRBJ2-5 and V is TRBV25-1; the match to TRBD1 covers 7 bases. Germline trimming cut 4 bases from V and 6 bases from J; bases unmatched to any gene: 14. CDR1 is MGHDK and CDR2 is SYGVNS in the germline V gene. This CDR3 spans 16 amino acids. The CDR3 is CASSGPTGRGKKTQYF. For the CDR3, the DNA is TGTGCCAGCAGTGGACCGACAGGGCGTGGGAAAAAGACCCAGTACTTC.

This clone showed up just a few times. The chain carries TRBV7-2 and TRBJ2-7, with 14 nucleotides matching TRBD2. The junction had 3 bases not matched to a gene; V was cut back by 5 bases and J by 0 bases. The germline gives CDR1 SGHTA, CDR2 FQGNSA. CDR3 length: 16 amino acids. The CDR3 spells CASSEGLAGASYEQYF. The DNA of the CDR3 is TGTGCCAGCAGCGAGGGACTAGCGGGGGCCTCCTACGAGCAGTACTTC.

The chain links TRBV5-1 to TRBJ2-5; D possibly corresponds to TRBD1 (6 bases). This CDR3 region has 14 residues. Germline CDR1 is SGHRS and CDR2 is YFSETQ. V was clipped by 4 bases and J by 1 base, with 11 bases between them. The CDR3 loop reads CASSTWDTQETQYF. The CDR3 DNA reads TGCGCCAGCAGCACGTGGGACACCCAAGAGACCCAGTACTTC.

The chain is built from TRBV7-2 and TRBJ1-2; 7 positions match TRBD1. The J segment lost 5 bases and the V segment lost 7 bases, leaving 16 bases of the junction unmatched. Germline loops: CDR1 SGHTA, CDR2 FQGNSA. CDR3 size: 16 residues. The CDR3 region has the DNA TGTGCCAGCATTGGGACAGCTCCACGAGGGTGGTATGGCTACACCTTC. It encodes CASIGTAPRGWYGYTF.

Regarding this clone: The sample carries other DNA sequences with the same CDR3. The J gene is TRBJ2-3, the V gene TRBV30; 7 nucleotides align to TRBD2. The germline CDR1 and CDR2 sequences are GTSNPN and SVGIG (reference sequence). V trimming: 0 bases; J trimming: 7 bases; junction bases outside the gene matches: 10. There are 15 residues in the CDR3. CDR3 residues: CAWSVGGLGVNTQYF. CDR3 in DNA: TGTGCCTGGAGTGTGGGGGGGTTGGGTGTAAATACGCAGTATTTT.

This clone was seen ten or more times. This chain links TRBV5-1 with TRBJ2-5; D is perhaps TRBD1 or TRBD2 (5 bases each). V lost 7 bases and J lost 3, with 16 bases in between. This CDR3 region has 14 residues. Germline CDR1 and CDR2: SGHRS and YFSETQ. CDR3 loop: CASGRRTSEETQYF. The DNA of the CDR3 is TGCGCCAGCGGTCGGAGGACAAGCGAAGAGACCCAGTACTTC.

The chain combines TRBV29-1 with TRBJ1-1; 9 bases are shared with TRBD1. The V segment lost 5 bases and the J segment 4 bases; nucleotides outside the gene matches: 5. CDR3 length: 13 residues. Germline V gene sequence: CDR1 SQVTM, CDR2 ANQGSEA. The CDR3 loop reads CSVTGGWATEAFF. Written as DNA, the CDR3 is TGCAGCGTTACAGGGGGCTGGGCCACTGAAGCTTTCTTT.

The J gene is TRBJ1-3, the V gene TRBV4-3; no firm D call. CDR1 is LGHNA and CDR2 is YSLEER in the germline V gene. This CDR3 has 18 residues. Trimming cost V 0 bases and J 0 bases, with 15 bases left between them. CDR3 amino acids: CASSQESSGVNSGNTIYF. The CDR3 region has the DNA TGCGCCAGCAGCCAAGAATCGTCAGGCGTCAACTCTGGAAACACCATATATTTT.

The sample holds a few counts of this clone. V is TRBV9 and J is TRBJ2-3; TRBD2 matches 8 bases. Trimming cost V 3 bases and J 3 bases; bases outside gene matches: 6. CDR1 and CDR2 (germline): SGDLS, YYNGEE. This CDR3 spans 15 amino acids. The CDR3 here is CASSAGLAGTDTQYF. In DNA form, the CDR3 reads TGTGCCAGCAGCGCCGGACTAGCAGGGACAGATACGCAGTATTTT.

This clone was found a few times. The gene calls are TRBV18 and TRBJ1-1; D is possibly TRBD1 (6 bases). The CDR3 is 15 amino acids. The V gene lost 1 base and the J gene lost 2 bases, with 11 bases spanning the gap. Germline V gene sequence: CDR1 KGHSH, CDR2 LQKENI. The CDR3 DNA sequence: TGTGCCAGCTCACCACAGGGGGGAGGTAACACTGAAGCTTTCTTT. Its translation: CASSPQGGGNTEAFF. Combining the CDR3 with reference TRBV18 and TRBJ1-1 gives the whole variable domain NAGVMQNPRHLVRRRGQEARLRCSPMKGHSHVYWYRQLPEEGLKFMVYLQKENIIDESGMPKERFSAEFPKEGPSILRIQQVVRGDSAAYFCASSPQGGGNTEAFFGQGTRLTVV.

The chain links TRBV7-9 to TRBJ1-5; 7 nucleotides agree with TRBD1. Unmatched junction bases numbered 4, after V lost 1 base and J lost 10 bases. The CDR3 totals 13 residues. CDR1 and CDR2 from the germline V gene are SEHNR and FQNEAQ (reference sequence). The CDR3 spells CASSLDRGGPQHF. CDR3 sequence (DNA): TGTGCCAGCAGCTTAGACAGGGGAGGACCCCAGCATTTT.

There are a few counts of this clone. The chain has TRBV7-2 and TRBJ2-5; possibly TRBD2 for D (6 bases). The germline V gene has CDR1 SGHTA and CDR2 FQGNSA. This CDR3 spans 14 amino acids. With 7 bases removed from V and 5 bases from J, the gap between germline ends came to 17 bases. The CDR3: CASTGTLGGETQYF. The CDR3, as DNA: TGTGCCAGCACCGGGACCTTAGGAGGGGAGACCCAGTACTTC.

This clone was seen only a few times. J is TRBJ1-6 and V is TRBV27; 8 positions agree with TRBD1. Unmatched junction bases numbered 8, after V lost 3 bases and J lost 10 bases. Germline values: CDR1 MNHEY, CDR2 SMNVEV (reference sequence). The CDR3 sequence is 15 residues long. CDR3 region: CASSLGQEMASPLHF. In DNA, the CDR3 is TGTGCCAGCAGTTTGGGACAGGAGATGGCCTCACCCCTCCACTTT.

This clone was counted between two and nine times. The chain couples TRBV7-2 to TRBJ2-6, with a weak D call TRBD1 (5 bases). Deletions cut 6 bases from V and 2 bases from J, with 11 bases between. Germline lookup yields CDR1 SGHTA and CDR2 FQGNSA. The CDR3 consists of 15 residues. The CDR3 DNA reads as TGTGCCAGCAGATCAGGACAAGCTGGGGCCAACGTCCTGACTTTC. Protein product: CASRSGQAGANVLTF.